One sample yielded the 25 T cell receptor beta chains listed below, sequenced in a study of blood T cells in healthy people across ages. A second PCR, run for about 7 to 11 cycles, used a sample-barcoded 5' primer plus a J-beta primer mix. A single record per CDR3 protein comes from TCRdb applying MiXCR to the 5' RACE reads. This table holds 1,500,000 or so distinct CDR3 sequences, 40% to 45% found once. The sequenced sample was blood. The receptors shown here come from a young woman in good health.

The chain uses TRBV10-3 and TRBJ1-5; D is undetermined. Trimming took off 0 bases at V and 7 bases at J, with 7 bases between the two ends. Germline CDR1 is ENHRY and CDR2 is SYGVKD. The CDR3 runs to 13 residues. CDR3 protein: CAISESPSQPQHF. The CDR3 bases are TGTGCCATCAGTGAGTCTCCAAGCCAGCCCCAGCATTTT.

The chain combines TRBV20-1 with TRBJ2-2; possible D gene TRBD1, 5 bases. Trimming cost V 2 bases and J 3 bases, with 7 bases left between them. From germline, CDR1 is DFQATT and CDR2 SNEGSKA (reference sequence). The CDR3 sequence is 13 residues long. CDR3 DNA: TGCAGTGCTAGACTCAGGGACACCGGGGAGCTGTTTTTT. This sequence encodes CSARLRDTGELFF.

CDR3 residues: CASSSIGDEQYF. The CDR3 nucleotides read TGTGCCAGCAGCTCAATTGGGGATGAGCAGTACTTC. J is TRBJ2-4 and V is TRBV7-8; D is unresolved. CDR1 SGHVS and CDR2 FQNEAQ come from the germline V gene. The CDR3 contains 12 residues. V was trimmed by 4 bases and J by 13 bases, leaving 14 bases between them.

In the case of this clonotype: At one end, the junction sequence differs from germline, possibly due to a read error. This chain uses TRBV20-1 with TRBJ2-7; no definite D call. Germline V gene sequence: CDR1 DFQATT, CDR2 SNEGSKA (reference sequence). The CDR3 length is 12 residues. The CDR3 DNA follows: TGCAGGGCTAGTAGCAGATCCTACGAGCAGTACTTC. It is translated as CRASSRSYEQYF.

V is TRBV5-5 and J is TRBJ1-1, with D tentatively TRBD1 (5 bases). CDR3 length equals 14 residues. V lost 2 bases and J 2 bases, leaving 10 bases between the germline ends. CDR1 and CDR2 (germline): SGHKS, YYEKEE (reference sequence). The CDR3 here is CASSFWDANTEAFF. The CDR3 DNA is TGTGCCAGCAGCTTTTGGGACGCTAACACTGAAGCTTTCTTT. The full variable domain, with the rest looked up from reference TRBV5-5 and TRBJ1-1, is DAGVTQSPTHLIKTRGQQVTLRCSPISGHKSVSWYQQVLGQGPQFIFQYYEKEERGRGNFPDRFSARQFPNYSSELNVNALLLGDSALYLCASSFWDANTEAFFGQGTRLTVV.

V gene TRBV20-1 combines with J gene TRBJ2-7; D gene ambiguous. V was cut by 4 bases and J by 4 bases, with 14 bases left in between. CDR1 is DFQATT, CDR2 SNEGSKA, per germline (reference sequence). The CDR3 covers 13 residues. CDR3 nucleotides: TGCAGTGCTACCTTCCTCCGCCTGTACGAGCAGTACTTC. Residues: CSATFLRLYEQYF.

The CDR3 nucleotides read TGTGCCAGCAGTTTTTCCCGGAACCCCTACAATGAGCAGTTCTTC. This gives the protein CASSFSRNPYNEQFF. The genes are TRBV28 and TRBJ2-1, with D hard to call. The CDR3 loop spans 15 amino acids. Per germline, CDR1 MDHEN and CDR2 SYDVKM. Between the trimmed V and J ends, which lost 3 bases and 2 bases, there was a span of 11 bases.

V is TRBV12-3 or TRBV12-4 and J is TRBJ1-4; unclear D gene. This CDR3 contains 14 residues. V was pared by 2 bases and J by 3 bases, with 7 bases between. The CDR3 DNA is TGTGCCAGCAGTTTATGGGCTTCTAATGAAAAACTGTTTTTT. Translating gives CASSLWASNEKLFF.

The gene calls are TRBV6-2 or TRBV6-3 and TRBJ2-1, with unresolved D. Per the germline V gene, CDR1 is MNHEY and CDR2 is SVGEGT. The CDR3 runs 18 residues. Trimming pared 5 bases from V and 5 bases from J, leaving 25 bases between. Here the CDR3 DNA reads TGTGCCAGCAGTCAGATCTCCGGACGGATCACCGCCCACAATGAGCAGTTCTTC. This translates into CASSQISGRITAHNEQFF.

There are a few counts of this clonotype. V and J are TRBV29-1 and TRBJ2-2, with 7 bases lining up with TRBD1. Trimming removed 6 bases from V and 6 bases from J; junction bases left unmatched: 13. CDR3 size: 15 residues. Per the germline V gene, CDR1 is SQVTM and CDR2 is ANQGSEA. The CDR3 spells CSVEAEGASSGELFF. In DNA form, the CDR3 reads TGCAGCGTGGAGGCTGAGGGGGCTTCTTCCGGGGAGCTGTTTTTT.

V and J are TRBV4-3 and TRBJ2-3; 13 bases align to TRBD2. The CDR3 runs 16 residues. Germline V gene lookup returns CDR1 LGHNA and CDR2 YSLEER. Trimming cost V 3 bases and J 2 bases; bases outside gene matches: 2. CDR3 sequence: CASSQGTSGATDTQYF. CDR3 DNA sequence: TGCGCCAGCAGCCAGGGGACTAGCGGGGCCACAGATACGCAGTATTTT.

This clonotype occurred many times. The CDR3 here is CASSFEGSRYYEQFF. The CDR3 DNA sequence: TGTGCCAGCAGTTTCGAGGGATCCAGGTACTATGAGCAGTTCTTC. The chain links TRBV12-3 or TRBV12-4 to TRBJ2-1; TRBD2 is a possible D gene (5 bases). This CDR3 comprises 15 residues. V was shortened by 3 bases and J by 8 bases, with 17 bases between the two germline ends.

The rearrangement uses TRBV6-1 and TRBJ2-5, with a tentative D call TRBD2 (5 bases). The DNA end lines up better with TRBJ2-7; the J call may be wrong. This CDR3 comprises 12 residues. Germline-derived CDR1 and CDR2 are MNHNS and SASEGT. Here the CDR3 DNA reads TGTGCCAGCAGTGAACGGGGATTCGAGCAGTACTTC. Translated: CASSERGFEQYF.

This rearrangement joins TRBV13 to TRBJ2-7; 8 bases are shared with TRBD1. CDR1 is PRHDT, CDR2 FYEKMQ, per germline (reference sequence). This CDR3 has 14 residues. The V and J ends lost 6 bases and 1 base, in that order; junction bases with no gene match: 5. This CDR3 reads CASRSGQGSYEQYF. For the CDR3, the DNA is TGTGCCAGCAGATCAGGACAGGGATCCTACGAGCAGTACTTC.

V usage is TRBV6-2 or TRBV6-3 and J usage is TRBJ1-2; D is uncertain. This CDR3 has 13 amino acids. The germline V gene encodes CDR1 MNHEY and CDR2 SVGEGT. V was trimmed by 0 bases and J by 6 bases, leaving 8 bases between them. The CDR3 protein is CASSYSWENGYTF. CDR3 in DNA: TGTGCCAGCAGTTACTCTTGGGAGAATGGCTACACCTTC.

The CDR3 loop reads CASRMVSGNNYGYTF. As DNA, the CDR3 is TGTGCCAGCAGGATGGTGTCCGGGAATAACTATGGCTACACCTTC. The rearrangement uses TRBV7-9 and TRBJ1-2; D uncertain. This CDR3 is built from 15 residues. Germline V gene data show CDR1 as SEHNR and CDR2 as FQNEAQ (reference sequence). Trimming cost V 6 bases and J 1 base, with 15 bases left between them.

The chain has TRBV7-2 and TRBJ1-1; D is undetermined. The CDR3 sequence is 14 residues long. Germline V gene lookup returns CDR1 SGHTA and CDR2 FQGNSA. V shed 4 bases and J shed 3 bases, with 12 bases lying between them. The CDR3 here is CASSSSGGDTEAFF. The DNA for the CDR3 is TGTGCCAGCAGCTCCTCAGGTGGGGACACTGAAGCTTTCTTT.

This clonotype appeared a single time. Mismatch with germline at one junction end may stem from a read error. The gene calls are TRBV27 and TRBJ2-1; 7 nucleotides match TRBD1. The germline V gene has CDR1 MNHEY and CDR2 SMNVEV (reference sequence). The CDR3 sequence is 14 residues long. CDR3 amino acids: CARSLRGRINEQFF. CDR3 in DNA: TGTGCCAGAAGTTTAAGGGGGCGCATCAATGAGCAGTTCTTC.

This chain uses TRBV2 with TRBJ1-2, with D possibly being TRBD1 (5 bases). There are 15 residues in the CDR3. Trimming took off 2 bases at V and 0 bases at J, with 10 bases between the two ends. Germline V lookup: CDR1 SNHLY, CDR2 FYNNEI. The CDR3 is CASSEPDRANYGYTF. DNA for the CDR3: TGTGCCAGCAGTGAACCCGACAGAGCTAACTATGGCTACACCTTC. Drawing the rest from reference TRBV2 and TRBJ1-2, the complete variable domain is EPEVTQTPSHQVTQMGQEVILRCVPISNHLYFYWYRQILGQKVEFLVSFYNNEISEKSEIFDDQFSVERPDGSNFTLKIRSTKLEDSAMYFCASSEPDRANYGYTFGSGTRLTVV.

The rearrangement joins TRBV28 to TRBJ2-5; D perhaps matches TRBD1 (6 bases). V was shortened by 6 bases and J by 3 bases, with 11 bases between the two germline ends. Germline V gene lookup returns CDR1 MDHEN and CDR2 SYDVKM. The CDR3 is 13 amino acids. The CDR3 bases are TGTGCCAGCAGCACAAACAGGGAAGAGACCCAGTACTTC. It specifies CASSTNREETQYF. The full variable domain, completed using reference TRBV28 and TRBJ2-5, is DVKVTQSSRYLVKRTGEKVFLECVQDMDHENMFWYRQDPGLGLRLIYFSYDVKMKEKGDIPEGYSVSREKKERFSLILESASTNQTSMYLCASSTNREETQYFGPGTRLLVL.

This clonotype was counted between two and nine times. The rearrangement uses TRBV4-3 and TRBJ2-7, with D possibly being TRBD2 (6 bases). With 1 base removed from V and 4 bases from J, the gap between germline ends came to 17 bases. Germline CDR1 is LGHNA and CDR2 is YSLEER. This CDR3 spans 16 amino acids. The CDR3 nucleotides read TGCGCCAGCAGCCAAGTCGACGGGAGAGGGATGTACGAGCAGTACTTC. Protein sequence: CASSQVDGRGMYEQYF.

For the CDR3, the DNA is TGTGCCATCAGTCCCGGGACAGTTAGCAATCAGCCCCAGCATTTT. This codes for CAISPGTVSNQPQHF. The chain carries TRBV10-3 and TRBJ1-5; 7 positions agree with TRBD1. Trimming took 5 bases from V and 0 from J; bases not matched to a gene: 4. The CDR3 has 15 amino acids. CDR1 and CDR2 from the germline V gene are ENHRY and SYGVKD.

This clonotype has just a few counts. The chain employs TRBV20-1 and TRBJ2-7; 9 nucleotides agree with TRBD1. The CDR3 consists of 12 residues. J was trimmed by 5 bases and V by 7 bases; bases with no gene match: 6. From germline, CDR1 is DFQATT and CDR2 SNEGSKA (reference sequence). The CDR3 region has the DNA TGCAGTGTGCCGGGACAGGGCGACGAGCAGTACTTC. Its translation: CSVPGQGDEQYF.

The V and J genes are TRBV27 and TRBJ1-5, with a tentative D call TRBD1 (5 bases). The CDR3 consists of 14 residues. Trimming removed 6 bases from V and 9 bases from J, with 18 bases in between. CDR1 is MNHEY, CDR2 SMNVEV, per germline (reference sequence). The CDR3 DNA follows: TGTGCCAGCAGCCCGGGGGGTGGAAGTAGGCCCCAGCATTTT. Translating it yields CASSPGGGSRPQHF.

This clonotype was recorded many times. The genes are TRBV6-4 and TRBJ2-2; 7 nucleotides line up with TRBD2. Germline V lookup: CDR1 MRHNA, CDR2 SNTAGT. Trimming cost V 0 bases and J 3 bases; bases outside gene matches: 4. This CDR3 is 16 amino acids long. The CDR3 coding sequence is TGTGCCAGCAGTGACTCGTCGGGAGGAGACACCGGGGAGCTGTTTTTT. Residues: CASSDSSGGDTGELFF.